This T cell receptor beta chain stems from a study of T cell responses to AZD1222 COVID-19 vaccine. The study's findings and limits: Among the donors, most were white British and more were female, and clonal diversity was possibly underestimated. CD4 TCRs associated with vaccination spanned spike, dominating at 160-218 and 743-854. At study baseline, merely about 6 AZD1222 recipients were seropositive.

Comment on this clone: The antigen is unknown.

This CDR3 has 13 residues. Germline V gene sequence: CDR1 MDHEN, CDR2 SYDVKM. The ends were cut back, 1 base at V and 7 bases at J, with 11 bases in the middle. Assay used: immunoSEQ multiplex PCR; TCRdb lists only in-frame clones, some missing. The sample has about 120,000 clones, more than 80% seen once. This receptor was identified in an adult in good health. The rearrangement joins TRBV28 to TRBJ2-7, with no clear D. Sequenced material: peripheral blood, taken on day 0 of AZD1222 vaccination. The CDR3 is CASSLSFRWEQYF. The DNA for the CDR3 is TGTGCCAGCAGTTTATCGTTCCGTTGGGAGCAGTACTTC.